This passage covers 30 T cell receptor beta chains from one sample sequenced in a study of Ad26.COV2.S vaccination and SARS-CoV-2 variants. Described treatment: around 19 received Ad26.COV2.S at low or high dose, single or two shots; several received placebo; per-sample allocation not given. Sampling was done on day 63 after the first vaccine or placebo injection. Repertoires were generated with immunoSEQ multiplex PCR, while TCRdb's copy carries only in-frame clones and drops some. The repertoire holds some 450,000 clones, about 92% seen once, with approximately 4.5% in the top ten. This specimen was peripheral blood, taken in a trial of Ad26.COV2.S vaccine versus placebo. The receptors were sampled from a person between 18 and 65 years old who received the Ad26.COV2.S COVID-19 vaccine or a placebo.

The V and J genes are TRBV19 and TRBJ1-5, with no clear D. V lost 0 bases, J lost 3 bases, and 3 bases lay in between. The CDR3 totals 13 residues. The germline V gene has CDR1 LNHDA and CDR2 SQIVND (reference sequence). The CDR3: CASSIEHNQPQHF. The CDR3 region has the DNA TGTGCCAGTAGTATAGAGCACAATCAGCCCCAGCATTTT.

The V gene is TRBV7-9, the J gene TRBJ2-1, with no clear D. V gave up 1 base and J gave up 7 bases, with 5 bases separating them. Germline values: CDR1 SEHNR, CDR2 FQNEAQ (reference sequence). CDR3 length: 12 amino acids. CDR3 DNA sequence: TGTGCCAGCAGCTTAGTGGGGAATGAGCAGTTCTTC. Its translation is CASSLVGNEQFF.

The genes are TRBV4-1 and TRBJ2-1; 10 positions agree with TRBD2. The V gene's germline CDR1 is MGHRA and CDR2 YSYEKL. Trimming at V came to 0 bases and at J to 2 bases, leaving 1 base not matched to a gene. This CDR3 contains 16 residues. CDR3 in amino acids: CASSQDTSGTYNEQFF. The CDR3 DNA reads TGCGCCAGCAGCCAAGATACTAGCGGGACCTACAATGAGCAGTTCTTC.

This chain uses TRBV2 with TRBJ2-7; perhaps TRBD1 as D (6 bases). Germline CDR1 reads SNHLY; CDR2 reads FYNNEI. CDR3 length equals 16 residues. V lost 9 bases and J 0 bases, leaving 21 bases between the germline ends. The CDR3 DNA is TGTGCCAGTGAGGGCGTCGGACAGACAAGCTCCTACGAGCAGTACTTC. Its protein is CASEGVGQTSSYEQYF.

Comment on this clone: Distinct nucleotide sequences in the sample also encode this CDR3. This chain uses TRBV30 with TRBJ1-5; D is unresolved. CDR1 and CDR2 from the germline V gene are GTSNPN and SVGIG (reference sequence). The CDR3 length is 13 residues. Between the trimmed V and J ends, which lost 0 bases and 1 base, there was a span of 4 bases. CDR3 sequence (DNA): TGTGCCTGGAGTGTAAGCAGCAATCAGCCCCAGCATTTT. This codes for CAWSVSSNQPQHF.

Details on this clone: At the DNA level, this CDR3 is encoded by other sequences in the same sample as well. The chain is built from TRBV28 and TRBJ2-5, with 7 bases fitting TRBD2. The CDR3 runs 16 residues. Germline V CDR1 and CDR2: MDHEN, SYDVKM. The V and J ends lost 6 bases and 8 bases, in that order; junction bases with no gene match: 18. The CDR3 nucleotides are TGTGCCAGCAGGACCAGACTAGCCCGTCGGGGAGAAACCCAGTACTTC. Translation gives CASRTRLARRGETQYF.

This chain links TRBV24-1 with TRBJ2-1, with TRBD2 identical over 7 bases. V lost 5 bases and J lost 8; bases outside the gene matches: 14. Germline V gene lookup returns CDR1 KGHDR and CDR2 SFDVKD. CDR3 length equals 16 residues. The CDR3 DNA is TGTGCCACCAGTGGGTGGGGGTCTAGCGGCGAGGATGAGCAGTTCTTC. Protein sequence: CATSGWGSSGEDEQFF.

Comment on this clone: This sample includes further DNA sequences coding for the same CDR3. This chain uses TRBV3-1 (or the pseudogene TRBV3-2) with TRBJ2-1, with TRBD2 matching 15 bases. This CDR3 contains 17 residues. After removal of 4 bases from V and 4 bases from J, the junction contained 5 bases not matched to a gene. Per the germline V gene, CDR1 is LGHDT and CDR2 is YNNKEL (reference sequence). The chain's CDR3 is CASSLRTSGRVYNEQFF. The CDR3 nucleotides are TGTGCCAGCAGCCTAAGGACTAGCGGGAGGGTTTACAATGAGCAGTTCTTC.

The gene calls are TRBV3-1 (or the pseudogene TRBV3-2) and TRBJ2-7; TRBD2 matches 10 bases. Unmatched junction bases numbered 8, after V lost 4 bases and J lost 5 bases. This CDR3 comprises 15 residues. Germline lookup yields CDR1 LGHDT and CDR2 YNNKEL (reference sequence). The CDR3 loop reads CASSRSAGGPDEQYF. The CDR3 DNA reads TGTGCCAGCAGCCGCTCAGCGGGAGGGCCAGACGAGCAGTACTTC.

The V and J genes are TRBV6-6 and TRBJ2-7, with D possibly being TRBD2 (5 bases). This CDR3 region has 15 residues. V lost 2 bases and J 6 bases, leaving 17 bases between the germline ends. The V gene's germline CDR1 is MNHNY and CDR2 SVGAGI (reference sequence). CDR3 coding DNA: TGTGCCAGCAGTTACAGCTTGGAGGTTTTAGGCGAGCAGTACTTC. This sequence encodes CASSYSLEVLGEQYF.

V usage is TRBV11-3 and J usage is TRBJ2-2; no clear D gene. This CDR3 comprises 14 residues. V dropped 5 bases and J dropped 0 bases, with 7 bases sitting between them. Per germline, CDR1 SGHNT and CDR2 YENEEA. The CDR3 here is CASSKSANTGELFF. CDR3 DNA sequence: TGTGCCAGCAGCAAATCAGCGAACACCGGGGAGCTGTTTTTT.

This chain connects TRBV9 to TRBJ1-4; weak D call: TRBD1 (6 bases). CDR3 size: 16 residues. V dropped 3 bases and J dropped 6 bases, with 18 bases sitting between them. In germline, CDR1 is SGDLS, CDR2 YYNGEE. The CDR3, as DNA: TGTGCCAGCAGCGGGGGGCCGGGCAGGGCGGATGAAAAACTGTTTTTT. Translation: CASSGGPGRADEKLFF.

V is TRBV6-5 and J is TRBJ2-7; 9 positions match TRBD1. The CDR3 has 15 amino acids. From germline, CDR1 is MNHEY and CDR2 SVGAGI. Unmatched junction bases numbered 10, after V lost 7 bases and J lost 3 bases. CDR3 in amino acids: CASTKGGQGNYEQYF. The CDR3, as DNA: TGTGCCAGCACTAAAGGGGGACAGGGTAACTACGAGCAGTACTTC.

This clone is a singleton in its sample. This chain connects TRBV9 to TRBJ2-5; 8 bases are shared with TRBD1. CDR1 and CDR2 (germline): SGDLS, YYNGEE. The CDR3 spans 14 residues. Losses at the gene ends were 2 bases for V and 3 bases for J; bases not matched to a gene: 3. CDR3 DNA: TGTGCCAGCAGCGTCGGACAGGGAAAAGAGACCCAGTACTTC. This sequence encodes CASSVGQGKETQYF. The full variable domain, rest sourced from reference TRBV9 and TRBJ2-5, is DSGVTQTPKHLITATGQRVTLRCSPRSGDLSVYWYQQSLDQGLQFLIQYYNGEERAKGNILERFSAQQFPDLHSELNLSSLELGDSALYFCASSVGQGKETQYFGPGTRLLVL.

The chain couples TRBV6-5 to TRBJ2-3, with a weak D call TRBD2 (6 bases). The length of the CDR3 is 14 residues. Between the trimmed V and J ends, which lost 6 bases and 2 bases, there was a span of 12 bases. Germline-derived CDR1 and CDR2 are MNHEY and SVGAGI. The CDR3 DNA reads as TGTGCCAGCAGAGATAGCGGTTTCACAGATACGCAGTATTTT. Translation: CASRDSGFTDTQYF.

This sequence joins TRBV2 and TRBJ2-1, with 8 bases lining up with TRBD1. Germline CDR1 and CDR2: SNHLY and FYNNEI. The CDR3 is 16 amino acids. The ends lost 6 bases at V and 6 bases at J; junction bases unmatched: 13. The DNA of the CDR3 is TGTGCCAGCAGCTTCAACTCGGGACAGGTCGTCAATGAGCAGTTCTTC. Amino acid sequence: CASSFNSGQVVNEQFF.

In nucleotides, the CDR3 is TGTGCCAGCAGTTTCCAGCCTAGCGAGAGCTACAATGAGCAGTTCTTC. Encoded protein: CASSFQPSESYNEQFF. The chain links TRBV25-1 to TRBJ2-1; D might be TRBD2 (6 bases). This CDR3 comprises 16 residues. V dropped 5 bases and J dropped 3 bases, with 17 bases sitting between them. Per germline, CDR1 MGHDK and CDR2 SYGVNS.

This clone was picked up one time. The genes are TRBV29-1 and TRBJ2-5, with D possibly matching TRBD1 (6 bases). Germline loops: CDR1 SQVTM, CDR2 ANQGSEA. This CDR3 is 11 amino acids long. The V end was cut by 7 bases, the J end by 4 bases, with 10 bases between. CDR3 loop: CSAGQLETQYF. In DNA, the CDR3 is TGCAGCGCTGGACAGTTAGAGACCCAGTACTTC.

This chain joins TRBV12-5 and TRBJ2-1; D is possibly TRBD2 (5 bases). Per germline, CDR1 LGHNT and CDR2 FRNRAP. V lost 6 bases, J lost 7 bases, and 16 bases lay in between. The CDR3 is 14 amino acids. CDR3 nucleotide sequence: TGTGCTAGTGGCCCAAGCGGAGTGGGGAATGAGCAGTTCTTC. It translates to CASGPSGVGNEQFF.

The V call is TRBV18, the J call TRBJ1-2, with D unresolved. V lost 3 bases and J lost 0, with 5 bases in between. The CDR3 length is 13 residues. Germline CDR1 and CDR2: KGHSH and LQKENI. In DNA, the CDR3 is TGTGCCAGCTCACCGACGGCTAACTATGGCTACACCTTC. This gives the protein CASSPTANYGYTF.

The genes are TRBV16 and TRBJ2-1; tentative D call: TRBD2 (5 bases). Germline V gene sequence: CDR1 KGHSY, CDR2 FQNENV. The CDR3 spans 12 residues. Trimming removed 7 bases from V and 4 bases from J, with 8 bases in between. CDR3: CASTSRYNEQFF. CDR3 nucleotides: TGTGCCAGCACTAGCCGATACAATGAGCAGTTCTTC.

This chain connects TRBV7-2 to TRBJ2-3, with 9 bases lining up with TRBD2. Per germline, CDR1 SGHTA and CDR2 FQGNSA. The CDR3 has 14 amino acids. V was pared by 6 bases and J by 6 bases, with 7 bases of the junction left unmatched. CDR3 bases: TGTGCCAGCAGGTCGGTAGCGGGAGTTGATACGCAGTATTTT. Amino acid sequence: CASRSVAGVDTQYF.

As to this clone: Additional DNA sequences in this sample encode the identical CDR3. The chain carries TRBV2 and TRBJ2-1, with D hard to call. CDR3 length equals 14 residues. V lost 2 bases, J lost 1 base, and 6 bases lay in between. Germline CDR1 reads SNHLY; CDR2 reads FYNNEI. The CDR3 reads CASSERGSYNEQFF. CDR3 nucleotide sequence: TGTGCCAGCAGTGAACGCGGTTCCTACAATGAGCAGTTCTTC.

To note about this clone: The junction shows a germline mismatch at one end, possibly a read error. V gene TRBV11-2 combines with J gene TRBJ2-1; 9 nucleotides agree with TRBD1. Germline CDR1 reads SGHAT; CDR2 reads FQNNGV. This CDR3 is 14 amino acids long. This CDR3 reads CASSFSGQGQGKVF. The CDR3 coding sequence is TGTGCCAGCAGCTTCTCCGGACAGGGGCAAGGCAAGGTCTTC.

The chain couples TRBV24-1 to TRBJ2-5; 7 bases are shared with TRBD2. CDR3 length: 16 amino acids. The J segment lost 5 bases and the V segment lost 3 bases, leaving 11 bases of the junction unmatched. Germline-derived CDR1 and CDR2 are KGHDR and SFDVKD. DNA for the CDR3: TGTGCCACCAGTGATCCCTTCGACGGGGAGGGGGAGACCCAGTACTTC. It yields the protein CATSDPFDGEGETQYF.

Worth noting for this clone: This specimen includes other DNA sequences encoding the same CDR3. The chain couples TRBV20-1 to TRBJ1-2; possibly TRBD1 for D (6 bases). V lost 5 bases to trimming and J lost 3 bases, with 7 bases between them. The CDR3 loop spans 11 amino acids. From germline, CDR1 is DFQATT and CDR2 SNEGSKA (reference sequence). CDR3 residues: CSARQDYGYTF. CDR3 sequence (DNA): TGCAGTGCTCGACAGGACTATGGCTACACCTTC.

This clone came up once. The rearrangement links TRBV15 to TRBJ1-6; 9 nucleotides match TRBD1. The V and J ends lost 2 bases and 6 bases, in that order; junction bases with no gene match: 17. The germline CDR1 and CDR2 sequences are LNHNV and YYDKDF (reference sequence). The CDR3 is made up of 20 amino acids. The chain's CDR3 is CATSRLGQGSVGVFNSPLHF. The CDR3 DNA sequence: TGTGCCACCAGCAGATTGGGACAGGGTTCTGTAGGAGTTTTTAATTCACCCCTCCACTTT.

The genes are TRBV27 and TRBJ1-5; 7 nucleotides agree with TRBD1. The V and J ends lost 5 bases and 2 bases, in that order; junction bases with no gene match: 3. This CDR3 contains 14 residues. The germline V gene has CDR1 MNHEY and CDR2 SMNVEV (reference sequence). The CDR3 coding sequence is TGTGCCAGCAGTCACGACAGGGGCAATCAGCCCCAGCATTTT. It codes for CASSHDRGNQPQHF.

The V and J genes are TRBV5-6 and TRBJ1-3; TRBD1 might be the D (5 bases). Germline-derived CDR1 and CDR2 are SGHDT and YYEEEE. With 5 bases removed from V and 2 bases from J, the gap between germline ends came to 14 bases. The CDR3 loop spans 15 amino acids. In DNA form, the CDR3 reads TGTGCCAGCAGGGAAGCGGGCAGGGCTGGAAACACCATATATTTT. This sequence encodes CASREAGRAGNTIYF. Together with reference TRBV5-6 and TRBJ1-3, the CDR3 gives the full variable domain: DAGVTQSPTHLIKTRGQQVTLRCSPKSGHDTVSWYQQALGQGPQFIFQYYEEEERQRGNFPDRFSGHQFPNYSSELNVNALLLGDSALYLCASREAGRAGNTIYFGEGSWLTVV.

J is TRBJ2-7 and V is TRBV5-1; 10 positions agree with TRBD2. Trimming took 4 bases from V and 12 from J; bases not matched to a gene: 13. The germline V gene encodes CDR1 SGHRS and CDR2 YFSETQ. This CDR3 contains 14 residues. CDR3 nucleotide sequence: TGCGCCAGCAGCCCCCGGCTAGCGGGGGAGGTTCCGTACTTC. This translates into CASSPRLAGEVPYF.